This T cell receptor beta chain was identified during a study of T cells in tuberculosis. The study, taken as a whole, reports: Using the GMM-specific repertoire gave about 90% accuracy versus approximately 70% with motifs.

The data were produced by immunoSEQ multiplex PCR, yet TCRdb's version contains in-frame clones alone and is incomplete. This table holds fewer than 55,000 clones, nearly 95% found once. As regards this clone: Its antigen remains unknown.

Latent tuberculosis screening used tuberculin skin test and IGRA at entry. The sample consisted of PBMCs. The receptor's source is a donor aged 5 to 30 with latent tuberculosis or without tuberculosis infection.

The CDR3 DNA sequence: TGTGCCAGCAGGACAGGGGGCTTTGGCTACACCTTC. It is translated as CASRTGGFGYTF. This sequence joins TRBV6-6 and TRBJ1-2; 10 bases are a match to TRBD1. CDR1 is MNHNY, CDR2 SVGAGI, per germline (reference sequence). Germline trimming cut 6 bases from V and 7 bases from J; bases unmatched to any gene: 2. CDR3 size: 12 residues.